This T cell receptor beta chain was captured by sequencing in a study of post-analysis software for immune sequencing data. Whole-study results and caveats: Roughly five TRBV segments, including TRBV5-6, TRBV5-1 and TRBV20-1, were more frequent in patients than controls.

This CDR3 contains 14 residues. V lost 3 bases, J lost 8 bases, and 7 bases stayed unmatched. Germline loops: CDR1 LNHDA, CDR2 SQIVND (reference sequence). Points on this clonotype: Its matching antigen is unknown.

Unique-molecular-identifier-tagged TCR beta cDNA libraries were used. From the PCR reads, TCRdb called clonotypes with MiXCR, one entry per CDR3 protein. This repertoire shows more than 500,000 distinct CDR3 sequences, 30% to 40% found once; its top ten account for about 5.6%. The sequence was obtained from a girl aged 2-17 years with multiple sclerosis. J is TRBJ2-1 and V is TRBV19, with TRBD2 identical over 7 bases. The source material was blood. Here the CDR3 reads CASSIVPAGHEQFF. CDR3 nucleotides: TGTGCCAGTAGTATCGTCCCAGCGGGGCATGAGCAGTTCTTC.